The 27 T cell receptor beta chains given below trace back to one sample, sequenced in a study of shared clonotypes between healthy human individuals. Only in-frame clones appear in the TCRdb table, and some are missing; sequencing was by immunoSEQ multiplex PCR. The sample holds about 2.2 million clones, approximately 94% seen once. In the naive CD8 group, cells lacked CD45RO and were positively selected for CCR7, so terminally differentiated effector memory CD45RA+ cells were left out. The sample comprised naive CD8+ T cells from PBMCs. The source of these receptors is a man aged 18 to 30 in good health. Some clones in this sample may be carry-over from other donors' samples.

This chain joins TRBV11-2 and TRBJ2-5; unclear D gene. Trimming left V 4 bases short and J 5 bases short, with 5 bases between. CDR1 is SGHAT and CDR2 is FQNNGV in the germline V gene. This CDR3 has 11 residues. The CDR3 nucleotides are TGTGCCAGCAGCTCTTCGGAGACCCAGTACTTC. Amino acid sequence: CASSSSETQYF.

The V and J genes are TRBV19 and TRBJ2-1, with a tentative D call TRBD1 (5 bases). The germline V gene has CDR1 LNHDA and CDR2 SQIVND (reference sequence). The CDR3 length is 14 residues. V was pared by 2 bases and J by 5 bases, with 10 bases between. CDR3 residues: CASSIQGTHNEQFF. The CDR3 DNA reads TGTGCCAGTAGTATACAGGGAACCCACAATGAGCAGTTCTTC.

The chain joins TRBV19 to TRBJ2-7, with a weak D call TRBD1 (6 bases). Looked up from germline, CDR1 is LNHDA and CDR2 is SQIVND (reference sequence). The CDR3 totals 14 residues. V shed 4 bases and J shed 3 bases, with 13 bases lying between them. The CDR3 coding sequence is TGTGCCAGTAGTACCTCCGGGACAAACTACGAGCAGTACTTC. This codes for CASSTSGTNYEQYF.

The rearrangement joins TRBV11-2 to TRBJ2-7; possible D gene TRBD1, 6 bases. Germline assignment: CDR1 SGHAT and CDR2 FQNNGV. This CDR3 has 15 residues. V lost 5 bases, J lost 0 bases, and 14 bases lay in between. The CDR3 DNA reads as TGTGCCAGCAGCCCTCACCCGGACAGCTCCTACGAGCAGTACTTC. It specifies CASSPHPDSSYEQYF. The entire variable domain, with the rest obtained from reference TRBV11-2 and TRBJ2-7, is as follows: EAGVAQSPRYKIIEKRQSVAFWCNPISGHATLYWYQQILGQGPKLLIQFQNNGVVDDSQLPKDRFSAERLKGVDSTLKIQPAKLEDSAVYLCASSPHPDSSYEQYFGPGTRLTVT.

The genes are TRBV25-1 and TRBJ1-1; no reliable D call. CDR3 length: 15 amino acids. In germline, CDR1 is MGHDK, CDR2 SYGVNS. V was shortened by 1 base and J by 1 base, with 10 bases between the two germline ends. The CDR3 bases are TGTGCCAGCAGTGAATTTGGACTGAAGAACACTGAAGCTTTCTTT. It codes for CASSEFGLKNTEAFF.

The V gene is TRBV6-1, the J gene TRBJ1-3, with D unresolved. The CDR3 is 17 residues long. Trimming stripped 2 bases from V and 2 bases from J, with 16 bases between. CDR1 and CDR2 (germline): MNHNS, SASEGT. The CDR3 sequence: CASSESWVKRAGNTIYF. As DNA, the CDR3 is TGTGCCAGCAGTGAATCTTGGGTTAAGCGAGCTGGAAACACCATATATTTT.

The CDR3 sequence: CASSYDFGDEQYF. The CDR3 region has the DNA TGTGCCAGCAGTTACGATTTCGGGGACGAGCAGTACTTC. The genes are TRBV6-5 and TRBJ2-7, with D possibly TRBD2 on 5 matching bases. Germline values: CDR1 MNHEY, CDR2 SVGAGI. Trimming stripped 2 bases from V and 5 bases from J, with 10 bases between. This CDR3 has 13 amino acids.

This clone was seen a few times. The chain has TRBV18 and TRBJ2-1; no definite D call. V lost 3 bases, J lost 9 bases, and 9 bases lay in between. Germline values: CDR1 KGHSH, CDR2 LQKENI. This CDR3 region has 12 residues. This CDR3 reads CASSPGLVEQFF. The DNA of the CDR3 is TGTGCCAGCTCACCGGGTCTCGTTGAGCAGTTCTTC.

The CDR3 DNA follows: TGCGCCAGCAGCCAAGATGGAGCGGGAGGCTACAATGAGCAGTTCTTC. The encoded protein is CASSQDGAGGYNEQFF. The J gene is TRBJ2-1, the V gene TRBV4-1, with TRBD2 matching over 9 bases. There are 16 residues in the CDR3. V trimming: 0 bases; J trimming: 3 bases; junction bases outside the gene matches: 3. From germline, CDR1 is MGHRA and CDR2 YSYEKL.

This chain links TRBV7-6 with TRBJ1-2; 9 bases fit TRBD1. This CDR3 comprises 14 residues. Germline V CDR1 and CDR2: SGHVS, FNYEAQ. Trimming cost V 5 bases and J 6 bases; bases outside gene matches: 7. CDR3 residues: CASSNPGQGDGYTF. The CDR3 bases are TGTGCCAGCAGCAACCCGGGACAGGGTGATGGCTACACCTTC.

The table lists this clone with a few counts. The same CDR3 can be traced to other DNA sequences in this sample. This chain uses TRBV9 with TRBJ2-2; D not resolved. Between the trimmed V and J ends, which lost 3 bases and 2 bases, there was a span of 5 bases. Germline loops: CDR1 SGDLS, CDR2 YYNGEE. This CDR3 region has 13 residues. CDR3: CASSAGNTGELFF. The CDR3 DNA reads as TGTGCCAGCAGCGCAGGTAACACCGGGGAGCTGTTTTTT.

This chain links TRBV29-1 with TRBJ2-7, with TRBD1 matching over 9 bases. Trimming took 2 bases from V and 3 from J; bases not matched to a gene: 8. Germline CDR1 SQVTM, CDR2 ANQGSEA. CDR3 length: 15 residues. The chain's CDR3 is CSVETPMTGGYEQYF. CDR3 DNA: TGCAGCGTTGAAACACCCATGACAGGGGGCTACGAGCAGTACTTC.

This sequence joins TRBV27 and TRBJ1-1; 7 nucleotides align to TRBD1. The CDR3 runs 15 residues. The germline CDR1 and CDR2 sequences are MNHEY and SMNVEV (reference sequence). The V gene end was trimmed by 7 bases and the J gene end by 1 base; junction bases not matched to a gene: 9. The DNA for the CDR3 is TGTGCCAGCAAGCCCTTCAGGGGGGGGAACACTGAAGCTTTCTTT. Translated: CASKPFRGGNTEAFF.

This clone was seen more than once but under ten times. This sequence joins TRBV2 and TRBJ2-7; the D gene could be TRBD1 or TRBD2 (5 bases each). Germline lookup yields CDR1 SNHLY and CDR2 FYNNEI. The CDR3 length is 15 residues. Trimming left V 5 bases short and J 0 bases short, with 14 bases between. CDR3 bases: TGTGCCAGCAGTCAGGGACCGTTAGTCTCCTACGAGCAGTACTTC. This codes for CASSQGPLVSYEQYF.

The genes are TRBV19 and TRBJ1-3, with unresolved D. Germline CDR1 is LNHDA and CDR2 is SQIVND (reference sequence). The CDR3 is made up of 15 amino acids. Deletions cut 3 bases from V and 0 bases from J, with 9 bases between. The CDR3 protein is CASSIYTSSGNTIYF. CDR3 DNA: TGTGCCAGTAGTATCTACACAAGCTCTGGAAACACCATATATTTT. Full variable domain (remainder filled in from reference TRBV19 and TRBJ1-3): DGGITQSPKYLFRKEGQNVTLSCEQNLNHDAMYWYRQDPGQGLRLIYYSQIVNDFQKGDIAEGYSVSREKKESFPLTVTSAQKNPTAFYLCASSIYTSSGNTIYFGEGSWLTVV.

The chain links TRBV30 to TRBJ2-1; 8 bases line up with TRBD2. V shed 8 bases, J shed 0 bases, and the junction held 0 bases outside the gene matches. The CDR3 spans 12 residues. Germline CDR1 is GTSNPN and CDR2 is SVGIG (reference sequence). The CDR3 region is CAAGGSYNEQFF. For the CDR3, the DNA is TGTGCCGCGGGGGGCTCCTACAATGAGCAGTTCTTC.

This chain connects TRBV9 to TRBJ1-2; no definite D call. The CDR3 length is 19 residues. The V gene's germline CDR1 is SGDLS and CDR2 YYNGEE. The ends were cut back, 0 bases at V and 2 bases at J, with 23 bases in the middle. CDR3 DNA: TGTGCCAGCAGCGTAGCGAGAGAAGCCAGCGATGGAAGGAACTATGGCTACACCTTC. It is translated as CASSVAREASDGRNYGYTF.

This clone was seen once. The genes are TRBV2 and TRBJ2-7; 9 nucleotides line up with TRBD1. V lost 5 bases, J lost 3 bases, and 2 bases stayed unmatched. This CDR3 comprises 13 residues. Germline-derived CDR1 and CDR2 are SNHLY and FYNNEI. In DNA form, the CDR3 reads TGTGCCAGCAGTTCGGGACAGGGCTACGAGCAGTACTTC. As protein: CASSSGQGYEQYF.

The CDR3 bases are TGTGCCAGCAGTGACTCGTGGTGGGCAGAGAGAAGCTATGGCTACACCTTC. It is translated as CASSDSWWAERSYGYTF. V and J are TRBV6-4 and TRBJ1-2; D is ambiguous. Germline lookup yields CDR1 MRHNA and CDR2 SNTAGT. V dropped 0 bases and J dropped 4 bases, with 18 bases sitting between them. The CDR3 runs 17 residues.

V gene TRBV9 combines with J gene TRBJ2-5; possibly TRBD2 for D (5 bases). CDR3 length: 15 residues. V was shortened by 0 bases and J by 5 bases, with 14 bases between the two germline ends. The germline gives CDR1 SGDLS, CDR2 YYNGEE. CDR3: CASSVDWLAGETQYF. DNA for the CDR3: TGTGCCAGCAGCGTAGATTGGCTAGCTGGGGAGACCCAGTACTTC.

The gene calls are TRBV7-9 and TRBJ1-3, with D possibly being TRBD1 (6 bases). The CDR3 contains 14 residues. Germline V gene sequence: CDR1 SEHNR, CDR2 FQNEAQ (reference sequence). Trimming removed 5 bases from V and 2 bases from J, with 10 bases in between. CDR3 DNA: TGTGCCAGCAGCGTGACAGGCACTGGAAACACCATATATTTT. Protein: CASSVTGTGNTIYF.

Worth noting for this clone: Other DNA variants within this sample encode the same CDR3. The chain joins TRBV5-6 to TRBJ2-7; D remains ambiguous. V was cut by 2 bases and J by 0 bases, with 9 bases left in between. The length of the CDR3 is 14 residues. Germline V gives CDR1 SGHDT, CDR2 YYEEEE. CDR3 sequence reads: CASSLGGLSYEQYF. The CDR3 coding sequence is TGTGCCAGCAGCTTAGGCGGCCTCTCCTACGAGCAGTACTTC.

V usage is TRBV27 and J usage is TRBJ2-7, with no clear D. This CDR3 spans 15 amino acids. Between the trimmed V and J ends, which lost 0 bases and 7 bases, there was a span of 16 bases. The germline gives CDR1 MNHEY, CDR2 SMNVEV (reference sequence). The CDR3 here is CASSLSGNPIWEQYF. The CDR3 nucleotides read TGTGCCAGCAGTTTATCTGGCAACCCCATTTGGGAGCAGTACTTC.

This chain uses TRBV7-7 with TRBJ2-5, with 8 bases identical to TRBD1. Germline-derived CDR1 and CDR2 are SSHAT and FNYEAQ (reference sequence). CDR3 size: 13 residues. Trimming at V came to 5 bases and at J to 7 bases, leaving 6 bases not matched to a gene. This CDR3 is CASSPRQGWTQYF. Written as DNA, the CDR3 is TGTGCCAGCAGCCCTCGACAGGGGTGGACCCAGTACTTC.

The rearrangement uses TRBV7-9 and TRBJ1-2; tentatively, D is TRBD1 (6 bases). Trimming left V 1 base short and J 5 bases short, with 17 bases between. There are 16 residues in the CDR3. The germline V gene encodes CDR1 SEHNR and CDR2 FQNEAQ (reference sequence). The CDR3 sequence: CASSLVLRTAFYGYTF. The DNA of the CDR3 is TGTGCCAGCAGCTTAGTTCTTAGGACAGCGTTTTATGGCTACACCTTC.

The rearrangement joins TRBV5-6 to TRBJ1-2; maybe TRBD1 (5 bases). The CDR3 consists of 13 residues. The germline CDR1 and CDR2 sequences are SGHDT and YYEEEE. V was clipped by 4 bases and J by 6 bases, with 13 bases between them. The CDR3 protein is CASSQGGTHGYTF. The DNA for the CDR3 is TGTGCCAGCAGCCAAGGCGGGACCCATGGCTACACCTTC.

CDR3 sequence reads: CASSYTSGASYNEQFF. CDR3 DNA: TGTGCCAGCAGTTACACTAGCGGAGCCAGCTACAATGAGCAGTTCTTC. This chain links TRBV6-5 with TRBJ2-1; 8 bases match TRBD2. V lost 2 bases to trimming and J lost 3 bases; unmatched junction nucleotides: 6. The CDR3 has 16 amino acids. CDR1 is MNHEY and CDR2 is SVGAGI in the germline V gene.